Ten or more counts support the clone carrying this T cell receptor (beta chain). CDR1 is LGHNA, CDR2 YNFKEQ, per germline. The V and J ends lost 0 bases and 0 bases respectively, with 6 bases between them. This CDR3 is built from 16 residues. The sample comes from a study of CD8 T cells in ankylosing spondylitis. A single record per CDR3 protein comes from TCRdb applying MiXCR to the 5' RACE reads. The table has 150,000 to 200,000 distinct CDR3 sequences, around 32% seen once; the top ten hold around 6%. The sequenced sample was synovial fluid, either unsorted or a sorted T cell fraction (not recorded which). This chain connects TRBV4-2 to TRBJ1-6, with D uncertain. This clonotype originated in a male donor with ankylosing spondylitis. The CDR3 loop reads CASSQEGSSYNSPLHF. CDR3 DNA: TGTGCCAGCAGCCAAGAGGGAAGCTCCTATAATTCACCCCTCCACTTT.